These 18 T cell receptor beta chains share one sample of origin, sequenced in a study of vaccination effects on CD4 cells after COVID-19. Before any sequencing was done, the ViraFEST assay used viral peptide pools to expand antigen-specific CD4+ T cells. Investigators separated out CD4+ T cells once around 10 days of culture had passed. Two-dose BNT162b2 or mRNA-1273 vaccination was given to participants. Here immunoSEQ multiplex PCR was the method, and the copy in TCRdb shows in-frame clones only, minus some. Seen here are around 69,000 clones, 74% observed once, and the top ten hold roughly 1.6%. The antigens of these receptors remain unknown. The sequenced sample was CD4+ T cells from PBMCs cultured with HCoV-229E spike peptides, obtained after COVID-19 vaccination. The receptors derive from a human donor who received a COVID-19 vaccine.

This clone was seen more than once but under ten times. The chain joins TRBV10-1 to TRBJ2-1; no reliable D call. The CDR3 runs 16 residues. The V end lost 4 bases, the J end lost 0 bases, and 13 bases lay between the germline ends. Per the germline V gene, CDR1 is WNHNN and CDR2 is SYGVQD (reference sequence). The DNA for the CDR3 is TGCGCCAGCAGTGGACTTAAGGCCGGCTCCTACAATGAGCAGTTCTTC. This encodes CASSGLKAGSYNEQFF.

The chain recombines TRBV19 with TRBJ2-6; the D call may be TRBD1 or TRBD2 (5 bases each). This CDR3 comprises 15 residues. With 5 bases removed from V and 4 bases from J, the gap between germline ends came to 12 bases. From germline, CDR1 is LNHDA and CDR2 SQIVND (reference sequence). The DNA of the CDR3 is TGTGCCAGTAGTTTCCGGGGCGAGGGGGCCAACGTCCTGACTTTC. It is translated as CASSFRGEGANVLTF. The entire variable domain, with the rest obtained from reference TRBV19 and TRBJ2-6, is as follows: DGGITQSPKYLFRKEGQNVTLSCEQNLNHDAMYWYRQDPGQGLRLIYYSQIVNDFQKGDIAEGYSVSREKKESFPLTVTSAQKNPTAFYLCASSFRGEGANVLTFGAGSRLTVL.

The gene calls are TRBV16 and TRBJ2-5; no clear D. There are 14 residues in the CDR3. Trimming removed 0 bases at V and 2 bases at J, with 7 bases between. Germline assignment: CDR1 KGHSY and CDR2 FQNENV. CDR3 region: CASSQSQVQETQYF. CDR3 coding DNA: TGTGCCAGCAGCCAATCCCAGGTACAAGAGACCCAGTACTTC.

This chain uses TRBV6-5 with TRBJ1-2; TRBD1 matches at 7 bases. With V trimmed by 8 bases and J by 3 bases, 12 bases remained unmatched. CDR3 length equals 15 residues. Germline V gives CDR1 MNHEY, CDR2 SVGAGI. DNA of the CDR3: TGTGCCAGCGGGTCTAGACAGGGAGGTCACTATGGCTACACCTTC. Amino acid sequence: CASGSRQGGHYGYTF.

This chain connects TRBV27 to TRBJ2-2; no firm D call. The CDR3 sequence is 15 residues long. Trimming shortened V by 2 bases and J by 6 bases, and 13 bases separated the two germline ends. Germline V gene data show CDR1 as MNHEY and CDR2 as SMNVEV (reference sequence). The CDR3: CASSLKVVTAGELFF. The DNA for the CDR3 is TGTGCCAGCAGTTTAAAGGTCGTCACCGCCGGGGAGCTGTTTTTT.

In its sample, this clone was seen a few times. The CDR3 region is CASSGGQVGNEQFF. In DNA form, the CDR3 reads TGTGCCAGCAGCGGCGGACAGGTCGGCAATGAGCAGTTCTTC. The chain is built from TRBV7-3 and TRBJ2-1; 7 positions agree with TRBD1. The V and J ends lost 5 bases and 6 bases, in that order; junction bases with no gene match: 7. Germline CDR1 SGHTA, CDR2 FQGTGA. This CDR3 has 14 residues.

The chain combines TRBV6-4 with TRBJ1-6; perhaps TRBD1 as D (6 bases). CDR3 length equals 14 residues. Germline V CDR1 and CDR2: MRHNA, SNTAGT. V was pared by 0 bases and J by 9 bases, with 9 bases between. The CDR3 sequence: CASSDSYRVSPLHF. For the CDR3, the DNA is TGTGCCAGCAGTGACTCGTACAGGGTTTCACCCCTCCACTTT.

This sequence joins TRBV7-2 and TRBJ1-3; unclear D gene. Deletions cut 5 bases from V and 4 bases from J, with 9 bases between. The CDR3 has 13 amino acids. Germline CDR1 reads SGHTA; CDR2 reads FQGNSA. The CDR3 DNA follows: TGTGCCAGCAGCCCCCAAGGGGGAAACACCATATATTTT. Translating gives CASSPQGGNTIYF.

V usage is TRBV18 and J usage is TRBJ2-5; no firm D call. Germline CDR1 reads KGHSH; CDR2 reads LQKENI. This CDR3 has 13 amino acids. The germline V and J ends were trimmed by 0 bases and 5 bases, with 7 bases remaining between them. CDR3 coding DNA: TGTGCCAGCTCACCACCGGTTACGGAGACCCAGTACTTC. Protein product: CASSPPVTETQYF.

The gene calls are TRBV7-9 and TRBJ1-2; TRBD1 might be the D (5 bases). Germline CDR1 reads SEHNR; CDR2 reads FQNEAQ (reference sequence). The V and J ends lost 6 bases and 1 base respectively, with 12 bases between them. The CDR3 totals 14 residues. CDR3 protein: CASSDPGVNYGYTF. DNA of the CDR3: TGTGCCAGCAGTGACCCGGGGGTTAACTATGGCTACACCTTC. Full variable domain (missing parts from reference TRBV7-9 and TRBJ1-2): DTGVSQNPRHKITKRGQNVTFRCDPISEHNRLYWYRQTLGQGPEFLTYFQNEAQLEKSRLLSDRFSAERPKGSFSTLEIQRTEQGDSAMYLCASSDPGVNYGYTFGSGTRLTVV.

This clone appeared a single time. The CDR3 coding sequence is TGTGCCAGCAGTCGCCCCTCGGGGAGGGGGACCCAGTACTTC. This gives the protein CASSRPSGRGTQYF. V and J are TRBV9 and TRBJ2-5; TRBD2 matches at 7 bases. This CDR3 region has 14 residues. Germline loops: CDR1 SGDLS, CDR2 YYNGEE. J lost 7 bases, V lost 5 bases, and 11 bases had no gene match.

The chain combines TRBV2 with TRBJ2-3; D may be TRBD1 or TRBD2 (5 bases each). The germline gives CDR1 SNHLY, CDR2 FYNNEI. CDR3 length: 16 amino acids. The ends were cut back, 0 bases at V and 3 bases at J, with 13 bases in the middle. The CDR3 loop reads CASSEAGTYVTDTQYF. The CDR3 nucleotides are TGTGCCAGCAGTGAAGCAGGGACCTACGTGACAGATACGCAGTATTTT.

This chain links TRBV9 with TRBJ1-5; D not certain. The germline V and J ends were trimmed by 0 bases and 10 bases, with 11 bases remaining between them. CDR1 and CDR2 from the germline V gene are SGDLS and YYNGEE. CDR3 length: 13 residues. CDR3 residues: CASSVGRDRPQHF. DNA of the CDR3: TGTGCCAGCAGCGTAGGACGGGATCGCCCCCAGCATTTT.

There are a few counts of this clone. The chain carries TRBV18 and TRBJ1-4; the D is unclear. CDR1 is KGHSH, CDR2 LQKENI, per germline. This CDR3 is 11 amino acids long. Between the trimmed V and J ends, which lost 3 bases and 4 bases, there was a span of 0 bases. CDR3 region: CASSPNEKLFF. The CDR3 DNA is TGTGCCAGCTCACCTAATGAAAAACTGTTTTTT.

The J gene is TRBJ2-5, the V gene TRBV7-2; TRBD2 matches 8 bases. After removal of 6 bases from V and 1 base from J, the junction contained 4 bases not matched to a gene. This CDR3 comprises 14 residues. Per germline, CDR1 SGHTA and CDR2 FQGNSA. This CDR3 is CASSPGGLQETQYF. CDR3 nucleotide sequence: TGTGCCAGCAGTCCGGGGGGGCTCCAAGAGACCCAGTACTTC.

The chain links TRBV10-1 to TRBJ2-3, with 9 nucleotides matching TRBD1. Germline V gene lookup returns CDR1 WNHNN and CDR2 SYGVQD (reference sequence). CDR3 length: 16 amino acids. V lost 2 bases, J lost 3 bases, and 6 bases stayed unmatched. CDR3 coding DNA: TGCGCCAGCAGTGAGACCGGGACAGGGAGTACAGATACGCAGTATTTT. Translation gives CASSETGTGSTDTQYF.

The chain combines TRBV6-5 with TRBJ1-5; perhaps TRBD1 as D (6 bases). Germline V lookup: CDR1 MNHEY, CDR2 SVGAGI. V was trimmed by 9 bases and J by 6 bases, leaving 18 bases between them. This CDR3 comprises 14 residues. For the CDR3, the DNA is TGTGCCAGTCACCGTACAGGGCAAAGTCAGCCCCAGCATTTT. This translates into CASHRTGQSQPQHF.

The chain is built from TRBV30 and TRBJ2-5, with D possibly TRBD1 on 5 matching bases. The CDR3 is made up of 12 amino acids. V was shortened by 2 bases and J by 2 bases, with 6 bases between the two germline ends. Germline values: CDR1 GTSNPN, CDR2 SVGIG (reference sequence). The CDR3 here is CAWSPGQETQYF. The CDR3 nucleotides read TGTGCCTGGAGTCCAGGGCAAGAGACCCAGTACTTC.